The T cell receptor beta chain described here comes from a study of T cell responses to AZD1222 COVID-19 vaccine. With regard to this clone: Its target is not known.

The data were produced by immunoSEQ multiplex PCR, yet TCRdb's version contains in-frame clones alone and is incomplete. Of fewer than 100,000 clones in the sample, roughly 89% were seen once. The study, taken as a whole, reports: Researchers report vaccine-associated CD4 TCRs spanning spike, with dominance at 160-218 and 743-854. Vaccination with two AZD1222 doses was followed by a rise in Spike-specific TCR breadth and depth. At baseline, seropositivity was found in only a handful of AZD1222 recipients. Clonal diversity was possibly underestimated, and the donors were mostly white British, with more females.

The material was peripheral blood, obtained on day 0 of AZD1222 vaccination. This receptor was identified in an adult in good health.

In nucleotides, the CDR3 is TGTGCCAGCAGCGTCCGGGGCCTCAATGAGCAGTTCTTC. Amino acids: CASSVRGLNEQFF. This chain joins TRBV7-3 and TRBJ2-1, with D perhaps TRBD1 or TRBD2 (5 bases each). The CDR3 consists of 13 residues. The germline V gene encodes CDR1 SGHTA and CDR2 FQGTGA. V dropped 5 bases and J dropped 6 bases, with 11 bases sitting between them.